Below, one T cell receptor beta chain is given with its context. The data are from a study of blood T cell repertoires in COVID-19. At the level of the study: Samples of COVID-19 (acute and convalescent) were obtained from the United States, Italy and Spain.

Some clones are missing from TCRdb's copy, which holds only in-frame ones; the method was immunoSEQ multiplex PCR. Seen here are around 180,000 clones, 88% observed once, and the top ten hold 25% to 30%. The junction had 5 bases not matched to a gene; V was cut back by 0 bases and J by 1 base. Per the germline V gene, CDR1 is SGDLS and CDR2 is YYNGEE. This CDR3 contains 16 residues. The V call is TRBV9, the J call TRBJ2-3; 7 bases align to TRBD2. The sequencing input was peripheral blood. This TCR came from a man aged 55-75 years with acute or convalescent COVID-19. CDR3 protein: CASSVGASGRTDTQYF. In DNA, the CDR3 is TGTGCCAGCAGCGTAGGGGCTAGCGGCCGCACAGATACGCAGTATTTT. The whole variable domain, remainder taken from reference TRBV9 and TRBJ2-3, is DSGVTQTPKHLITATGQRVTLRCSPRSGDLSVYWYQQSLDQGLQFLIQYYNGEERAKGNILERFSAQQFPDLHSELNLSSLELGDSALYFCASSVGASGRTDTQYFGPGTRLTVL.